The following is a T cell receptor beta chain sequence with its context. Its antigen is not known. The sample comes from a study of cytomegalovirus exposure and HLA in healthy donors. Study-wide points: Most of the TCR beta V segments (in an earlier analysis) were productive either about 87% or about 30% of the time. Reports described diagnosis of cytomegalovirus status by the classifier as highly specific and sensitive. TCR beta chain V- and J-gene trimming was linked, in a later analysis, to a missense variant in DCLRE1C.

It was with 60 Vbeta and 13 Jbeta primers that the PCR ran. Source study methods: Roughly 10 million shared chains were among tens of millions of unique TCR beta chains counted in a later analysis. Profiling relied on immunoSEQ multiplex PCR, and the TCRdb table lists in-frame clones only, not all of them. That table gives V, J and clone size, and the DNA gave D and trimming. Of around 92,000 clones in the sample, about 85% were seen once. Germline V gene data show CDR1 as LNHNV and CDR2 as YYDKDF (reference sequence). The CDR3 spans 15 residues. The V gene lost 0 bases and the J gene lost 6 bases, with 12 bases spanning the gap.

Sequencing was carried out using PBMCs. This TCR derives from a girl aged 2 to 10 in good health and CMV-seropositive. The rearrangement uses TRBV15 and TRBJ1-5; D perhaps matches TRBD1 (5 bases). DNA of the CDR3: TGTGCCACCAGCAGAGAGTCGGGGGAAGGTCAGCCCCAGCATTTT. It encodes CATSRESGEGQPQHF.